This TCR beta chain was observed in a study of T cell clones after liver transplantation. Overall study context: TCRbeta sequencing after a pre-transplant mixed lymphocyte reaction identified graft-donor-reactive clones, later tracked in post-transplant blood.

The CDR3 runs to 14 residues. The germline V and J ends were trimmed by 8 bases and 7 bases, with 18 bases remaining between them. The germline gives CDR1 MNHNY, CDR2 SVGAGI (reference sequence). This table comes from immunoSEQ multiplex PCR, and its TCRdb copy is limited to in-frame clones, with some not included. This table holds tens of thousands of clones, about 92% found once. Sorting of unstimulated PBMCs yielded separate CD3+CD4+ and CD3+CD8+ fractions. This TCR derives from a human donor who received a liver transplant. The input for sequencing was CD4+ T cells from blood, taken before liver transplant. The rearrangement links TRBV6-6 to TRBJ2-4; D might be TRBD1 (6 bases). DNA for the CDR3: TGTGCCAGCTACGATACGGGACAAGTGAACATTCAGTACTTC. Translating it yields CASYDTGQVNIQYF.